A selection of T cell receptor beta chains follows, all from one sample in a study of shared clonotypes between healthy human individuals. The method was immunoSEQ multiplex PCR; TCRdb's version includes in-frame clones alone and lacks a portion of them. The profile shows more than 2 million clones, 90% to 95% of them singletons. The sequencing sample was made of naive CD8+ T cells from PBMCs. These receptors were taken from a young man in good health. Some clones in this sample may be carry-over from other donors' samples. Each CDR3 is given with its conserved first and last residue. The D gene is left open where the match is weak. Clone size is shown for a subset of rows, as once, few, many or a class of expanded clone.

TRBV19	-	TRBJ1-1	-	CASTTPRRTGNTEAFF	TGTGCCAGTACTACTCCGCGACGCACGGGGAACACTGAAGCTTTCTTT
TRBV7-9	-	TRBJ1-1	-	CASSILSGGGTEAFF	TGTGCCAGCAGCATCCTATCTGGGGGGGGCACTGAAGCTTTCTTT
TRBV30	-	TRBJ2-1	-	CAWDAASGEQFF	TGTGCCTGGGACGCCGCATCAGGTGAGCAGTTCTTC
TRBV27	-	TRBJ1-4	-	CASSLSGAYEKLFF	TGTGCCAGCAGTTTATCGGGGGCCTATGAAAAACTGTTTTTT
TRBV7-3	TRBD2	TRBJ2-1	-	CASSPKSGRMVFEQFF	TGTGCCAGCAGCCCGAAAAGCGGGAGGATGGTGTTTGAGCAGTTCTTC
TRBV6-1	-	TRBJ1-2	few	CASTGQNRRVDYTF	TGTGCCAGCACAGGACAGAACAGGCGCGTCGACTACACCTTC
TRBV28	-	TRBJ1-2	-	CASSLSRGLPGYGYTF	TGTGCCAGCAGTTTAAGTAGGGGTCTTCCCGGCTATGGCTACACCTTC
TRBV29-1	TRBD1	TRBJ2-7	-	CSAQTGHREQYF	TGCAGCGCTCAGACAGGGCACAGGGAGCAGTACTTC
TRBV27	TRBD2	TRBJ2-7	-	CASSLRLAGGTHEQYF	TGTGCCAGCAGTTTACGGCTAGCGGGAGGAACCCACGAGCAGTACTTC
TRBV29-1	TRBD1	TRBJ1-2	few	CSVPGTGDYGYTF	TGCAGCGTCCCCGGGACAGGGGACTATGGCTACACCTTC
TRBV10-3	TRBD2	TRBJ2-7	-	CAILSSGRTPEQYF	TGTGCCATCCTATCTAGCGGGAGGACACCCGAGCAGTACTTC
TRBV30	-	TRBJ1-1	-	CAWRFTGTDEFEAFF	TGTGCCTGGAGATTCACCGGGACCGACGAATTTGAAGCTTTCTTT
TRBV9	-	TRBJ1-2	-	CASSVGASYGYTF	TGTGCCAGCAGCGTTGGGGCATCTTATGGCTACACCTTC
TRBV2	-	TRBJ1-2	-	CASSEAGPNYGYTF	TGTGCCAGCAGTGAAGCAGGGCCGAACTATGGCTACACCTTC
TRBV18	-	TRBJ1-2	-	CASSPTAGGMLGYGYTF	TGTGCCAGCTCACCAACCGCCGGGGGCATGTTAGGCTATGGCTACACCTTC
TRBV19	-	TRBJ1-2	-	CASSQTVGHYGYTF	TGTGCCAGTAGCCAAACCGTTGGGCACTATGGCTACACCTTC
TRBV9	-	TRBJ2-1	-	CASSVGAGNEQFF	TGTGCCAGCAGCGTAGGGGCTGGGAATGAGCAGTTCTTC
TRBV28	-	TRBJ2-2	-	CASSLGGGFAGELFF	TGTGCCAGCAGTTTGGGAGGGGGGTTCGCCGGGGAGCTGTTTTTT
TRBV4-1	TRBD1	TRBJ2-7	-	CASSHPGQGRPYEQYF	TGCGCCAGCAGCCATCCAGGACAGGGTCGTCCCTACGAGCAGTACTTC
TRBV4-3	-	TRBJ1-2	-	CASSQDLERVYGYTF	TGCGCCAGCAGCCAAGATCTCGAGCGGGTCTATGGCTACACCTTC
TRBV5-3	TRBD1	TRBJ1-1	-	CARSSDRDTEAFF	TGTGCCAGAAGCTCCGACAGGGACACTGAAGCTTTCTTT
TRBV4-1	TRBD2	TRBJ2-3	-	CASSQVLSLAGDTDTQYF	TGCGCCAGCAGCCAGGTCCTATCCCTAGCGGGAGATACAGATACGCAGTATTTT
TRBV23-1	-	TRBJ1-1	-	CASVQGLIWNTEAFF	TGCGCCAGCGTGCAGGGTCTCATATGGAACACTGAAGCTTTCTTT
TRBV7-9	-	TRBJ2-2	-	CASRPDRGELFF	TGTGCCAGCAGGCCCGACAGAGGGGAGCTGTTTTTT
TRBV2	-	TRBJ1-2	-	CASRDRAAHYGYTF	TGTGCCAGCCGAGACAGAGCGGCGCACTATGGCTACACCTTC
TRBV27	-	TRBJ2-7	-	CASSLSASGYEQYF	TGTGCCAGCAGTTTATCGGCTAGTGGGTACGAGCAGTACTTC
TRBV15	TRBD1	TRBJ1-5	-	CATSPGTGVSNQPQHF	TGTGCCACCAGCCCCGGGACAGGAGTTAGCAATCAGCCCCAGCATTTT
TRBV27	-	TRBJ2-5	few	CASSFLGEETQYF	TGTGCCAGCAGTTTCTTGGGGGAAGAGACCCAGTACTTC
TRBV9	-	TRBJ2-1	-	CASSATRVNYNEQFF	TGTGCCAGCAGCGCAACTAGAGTCAACTACAATGAGCAGTTCTTC
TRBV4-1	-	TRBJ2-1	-	CASSQVRDSYNEQFF	TGCGCCAGCAGCCAAGTGCGGGACTCCTACAATGAGCAGTTCTTC
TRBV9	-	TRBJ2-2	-	CATSGASYTGELFF	TGTGCCACATCCGGGGCAAGTTACACCGGGGAGCTGTTTTTT
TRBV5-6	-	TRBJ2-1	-	CASSIGDSRGFFNYNEQFF	TGTGCCAGCAGCATTGGAGATAGCCGAGGCTTTTTTAATTACAATGAGCAGTTCTTC
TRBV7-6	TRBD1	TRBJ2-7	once	CASSFHRDRASSYEQYF	TGTGCCAGCAGCTTCCATAGGGACAGGGCAAGCTCCTACGAGCAGTACTTC